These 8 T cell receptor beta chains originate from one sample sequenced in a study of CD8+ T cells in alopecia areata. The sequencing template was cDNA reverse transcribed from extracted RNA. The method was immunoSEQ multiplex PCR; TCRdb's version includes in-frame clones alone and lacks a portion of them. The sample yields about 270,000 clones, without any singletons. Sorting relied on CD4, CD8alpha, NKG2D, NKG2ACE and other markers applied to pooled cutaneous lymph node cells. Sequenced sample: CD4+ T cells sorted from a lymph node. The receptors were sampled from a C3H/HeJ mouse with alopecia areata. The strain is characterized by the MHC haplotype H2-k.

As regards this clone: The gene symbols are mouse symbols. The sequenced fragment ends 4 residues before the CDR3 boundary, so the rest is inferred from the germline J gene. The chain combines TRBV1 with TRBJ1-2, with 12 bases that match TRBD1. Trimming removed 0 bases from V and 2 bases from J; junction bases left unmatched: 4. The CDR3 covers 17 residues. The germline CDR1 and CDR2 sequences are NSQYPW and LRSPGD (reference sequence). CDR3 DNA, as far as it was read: TGCACCTGCAGTGCAGATGGGACAGGGGGCGCGAACTCC. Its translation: CTCSADGTGGANS. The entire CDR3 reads CTCSADGTGGANSDYTF.

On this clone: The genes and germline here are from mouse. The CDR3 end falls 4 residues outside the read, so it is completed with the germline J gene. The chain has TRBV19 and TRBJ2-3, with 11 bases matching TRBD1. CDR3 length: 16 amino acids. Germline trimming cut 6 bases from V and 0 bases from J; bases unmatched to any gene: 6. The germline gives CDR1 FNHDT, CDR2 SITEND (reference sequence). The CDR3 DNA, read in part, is TGTGCCAGCATCACCGGGACAGGGGGGAGTGCAGAA. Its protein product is CASITGTGGSAE. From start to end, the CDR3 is CASITGTGGSAETLYF.

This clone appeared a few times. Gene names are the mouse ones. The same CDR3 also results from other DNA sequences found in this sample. Here the CDR3 reads CASSPGTGGNQDTQYF. CDR3 DNA, as far as it was read: TGTGCCAGCAGTCCCGGGACAGGGGGTAACCAAGAC. The chain uses TRBV13-1 and TRBJ2-5, with 11 bases that match TRBD1. The read ends 4 residues shy of where the CDR3 ends; the end is completed using the germline J gene. Germline values: CDR1 NSHNY, CDR2 SYGAGN. Germline trimming cut 4 bases from V and 0 bases from J; bases unmatched to any gene: 4. The CDR3 is 16 amino acids.

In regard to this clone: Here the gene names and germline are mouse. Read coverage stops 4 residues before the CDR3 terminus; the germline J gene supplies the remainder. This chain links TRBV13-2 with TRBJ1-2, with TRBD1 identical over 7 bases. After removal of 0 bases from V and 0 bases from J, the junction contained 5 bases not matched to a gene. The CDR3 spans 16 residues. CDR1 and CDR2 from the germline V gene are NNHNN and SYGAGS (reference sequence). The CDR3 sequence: CASGDAGTDANSDYTF. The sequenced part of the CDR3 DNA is TGTGCCAGCGGTGATGCAGGGACAGATGCAAACTCC.

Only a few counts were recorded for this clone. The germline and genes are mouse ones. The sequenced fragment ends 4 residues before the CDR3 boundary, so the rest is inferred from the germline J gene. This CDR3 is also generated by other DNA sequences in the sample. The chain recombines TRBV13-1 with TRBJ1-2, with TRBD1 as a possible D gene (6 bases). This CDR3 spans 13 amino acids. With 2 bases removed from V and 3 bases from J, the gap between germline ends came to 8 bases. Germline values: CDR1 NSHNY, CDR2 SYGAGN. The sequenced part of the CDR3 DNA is TGTGCCAGCAGTGACCCAGGGGACTCC. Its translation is CASSDPGDS. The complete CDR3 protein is CASSDPGDSDYTF.

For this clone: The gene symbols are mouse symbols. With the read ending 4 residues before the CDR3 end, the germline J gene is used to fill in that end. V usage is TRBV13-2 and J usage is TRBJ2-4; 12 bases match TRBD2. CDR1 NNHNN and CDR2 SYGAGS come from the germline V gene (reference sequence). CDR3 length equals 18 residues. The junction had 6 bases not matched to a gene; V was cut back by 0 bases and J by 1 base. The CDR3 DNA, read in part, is TGTGCCAGCGGTGATGCTCGACTGGGGGGGCGGGGTCAAAAC. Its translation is CASGDARLGGRGQN. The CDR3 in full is CASGDARLGGRGQNTLYF.

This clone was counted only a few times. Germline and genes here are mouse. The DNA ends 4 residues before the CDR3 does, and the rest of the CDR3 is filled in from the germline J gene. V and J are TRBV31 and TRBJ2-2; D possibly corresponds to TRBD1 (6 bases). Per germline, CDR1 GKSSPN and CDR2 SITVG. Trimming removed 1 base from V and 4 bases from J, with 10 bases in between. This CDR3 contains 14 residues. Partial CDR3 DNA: TGTGCCTGGAGTCCCAGGGGAGCCACCGGG. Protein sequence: CAWSPRGATG. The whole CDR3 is CAWSPRGATGQLYF.

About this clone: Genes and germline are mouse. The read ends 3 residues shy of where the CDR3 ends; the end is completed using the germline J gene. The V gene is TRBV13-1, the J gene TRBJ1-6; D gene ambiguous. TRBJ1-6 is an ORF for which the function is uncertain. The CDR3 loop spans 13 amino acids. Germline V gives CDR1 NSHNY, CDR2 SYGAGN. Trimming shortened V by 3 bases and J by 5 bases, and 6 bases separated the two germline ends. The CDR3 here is CASSAQDNSPLYF. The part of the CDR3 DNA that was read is TGTGCCAGCAGTGCGCAGGATAATTCGCCC.